These T cell receptor beta chains were read from a single sample in a study of neurological immune-mediated disorders. Each CDR3 protein gets one entry after TCRdb re-called the 5' RACE reads with MiXCR. Here the sample spans about 46,000 distinct CDR3 sequences, under 3.5% being singletons. Sequences were obtained from PBMCs. The receptors originated from a woman aged 50 to 60 with multiple sclerosis. Both conserved end residues are part of each CDR3. The D gene is left open where the match is weak. The size of a clone is reported for some rows only, either as once, few or many, or as a class for expanded clones.

size	V	J	D	DNA	CDR3
many	TRBV5-1	TRBJ1-1	NA	TGCGCCAGCAGCTTGGTTGGAGAGAACACTGAAGCTTTCTTT	CASSLVGENTEAFF
many	TRBV12-3/TRBV12-4	TRBJ2-2	NA	TGTGCCAGCAGTCCGGGGGAGCGGCACAACACCGGGGAGCTGTTTTTT	CASSPGERHNTGELFF
many	TRBV20-1	TRBJ2-2	TRBD2	TGCAGTGCTCCGGGACTAGCGACCGGGGAGCTGTTTTTT	CSAPGLATGELFF
many	TRBV24-1	TRBJ2-2	NA	TGTGCCACCAGTGATTTGTTACAGAACACCGGGGAGCTGTTTTTT	CATSDLLQNTGELFF
many	TRBV28	TRBJ2-2	NA	TGTGCCAGCAGGGGCCTCGGAGACACCGGGGAGCTGTTTTTT	CASRGLGDTGELFF
many	TRBV12-3/TRBV12-4	TRBJ2-1	TRBD2	TGTGCCAGCAGTTTAGCGGGGGGGAGAGACAATTACAATGAGCAGTTCTTC	CASSLAGGRDNYNEQFF
many	TRBV20-1	TRBJ2-5	TRBD1	TGCAGTGCTAGGCTTCAGAGACAGGGAATCGAGACCCAGTACTTC	CSARLQRQGIETQYF
many	TRBV20-1	TRBJ1-1	NA	TGCAGTGCCCCTTCGAAGGGCACTGAAGCTTTCTTT	CSAPSKGTEAFF
many	TRBV29-1	TRBJ1-1	NA	TGCAGCGTTGTGGGGAAACTTGGGACCACTGAAGCTTTCTTT	CSVVGKLGTTEAFF
many	TRBV7-3	TRBJ1-6	NA	TGTGCCAGCAGCATCAATCAGGATTCACCCCTCCACTTT	CASSINQDSPLHF
many	TRBV6-1	TRBJ2-5	TRBD2	TGTGCCAGCAGCCTAGGACTAGCGGGGGTTGAGACCCAGTACTTC	CASSLGLAGVETQYF
many	TRBV4-2	TRBJ1-1	NA	TGTGCCAGCAGCCAAGTGGGTTTCTGGATTGCCCAGGATGAAAATTCTATGAACACTGAAGCTTTCTTT	CASSQVGFWIAQDENSMNTEAFF
many	TRBV20-1	TRBJ2-5	TRBD2	TGCAGTGGGACTAGACAGCTCCAAGAGACCCAGTACTTC	CSGTRQLQETQYF
many	TRBV5-6	TRBJ1-2	NA	TGTGCCAGCAGCTTGCTCTCAGGGGCCTATGGCTACACCTTC	CASSLLSGAYGYTF
many	TRBV20-1	TRBJ2-1	TRBD2	TGCAGTGCTTCTATCCTAGCGGGAGGACGTAGCTCCTACAATGAGCAGTTCTTC	CSASILAGGRSSYNEQFF
many	TRBV5-1	TRBJ2-2	NA	TGCGCCAGCAGCTTGGCGGGAGTGGAGACCGGGGAGCTGTTTTTT	CASSLAGVETGELFF
NA	TRBV20-1	TRBJ2-3	NA	TGCAGTGCAGAAGACACAGATACGCAGTATTTT	CSAEDTDTQYF
many	TRBV28	TRBJ2-7	NA	TGTGCCAGCAGCCAAGGACAAGGCTACGAGCAGTACTTC	CASSQGQGYEQYF
many	TRBV27	TRBJ1-5	TRBD1	TGTGCCAGCAGCAGGACAGGGGTCGGAGATCAGCCCCAGCATTTT	CASSRTGVGDQPQHF
NA	TRBV3-1	TRBJ2-7	NA	TGTGCCACCAGCCAAGTCGCAGGATACGAGCAGTACTTC	CATSQVAGYEQYF
many	TRBV2	TRBJ2-5	NA	TGTGCCAGCAGTGAAGCCGGACGGGAGACCCAGTACTTC	CASSEAGRETQYF
many	TRBV20-1	TRBJ2-7	TRBD1	TGCAGTGCTATGGGGGGGACAGGGGGTTACGAGCAGTACTTC	CSAMGGTGGYEQYF
many	TRBV28	TRBJ1-2	TRBD1	TGTGCCAGCAGTACTCAGACAGGGGGCTATGGCTACACCTTC	CASSTQTGGYGYTF
many	TRBV12-3/TRBV12-4	TRBJ2-3	NA	TGTGCCAGCAGTTTGGTTTCGGGGAGAGGCACAGATACGCAGTATTTT	CASSLVSGRGTDTQYF
many	TRBV5-1	TRBJ2-3	NA	TGCGCCAGCAGCCCGTCGGGGGGCCGTGGCACAGATACGCAGTATTTT	CASSPSGGRGTDTQYF
many	TRBV12-3/TRBV12-4	TRBJ2-2	TRBD2	TGTGCCAGCCTTAACCGACTAGCGGGGCGGAACACCGGGGAGCTGTTTTTT	CASLNRLAGRNTGELFF
many	TRBV5-1	TRBJ1-1	NA	TGCGCCAGCAGCCTGGGAGAGGGGTCCGGAGAAGCTTTCTTT	CASSLGEGSGEAFF
many	TRBV11-3	TRBJ2-3	TRBD2	TGTGCCAGCAGCTTCGGGGGGTCGACAGATACGCAGTATTTT	CASSFGGSTDTQYF
many	TRBV7-6	TRBJ2-1	TRBD2	TGTGCCAGCAGCTCCTCCGGACTAGCGAGTGAGCAGTTCTTC	CASSSSGLASEQFF
many	TRBV7-9	TRBJ2-3	TRBD2	TGTGCCAGCAGCGCCCGGACTAGCGGGGAAACGCAGTATTTT	CASSARTSGETQYF
many	TRBV5-1	TRBJ2-5	NA	TGCGCCAGCAGCCCGACAGGTTCCCAAGAGACCCAGTACTTC	CASSPTGSQETQYF
many	TRBV5-1	TRBJ2-2	TRBD2	TGCGCCAGCAGCTCCGTGGTAGCGGGACTCAACACCGGGGAGCTGTTTTTT	CASSSVVAGLNTGELFF
many	TRBV20-1	TRBJ1-4	NA	TGCAGTGCCGGAGAACAGGGAAGGGAAAAACTGTTTTTT	CSAGEQGREKLFF
many	TRBV7-2	TRBJ2-7	TRBD1	TGTGCCAGCAGCCGTGGGACAGGGGGCTACGAGCAGTACTTC	CASSRGTGGYEQYF
many	TRBV20-1	TRBJ2-7	TRBD1	TGCAGTGCTATCCTTCGAGGAGGACAGGGGGTTGAGCAGTACTTC	CSAILRGGQGVEQYF
many	TRBV5-5	TRBJ1-6	NA	TGTGCCAGCAGGGTGCGAGGGAGCTCCTATAATTCACCCCTCCACTTT	CASRVRGSSYNSPLHF
many	TRBV4-2	TRBJ2-1	TRBD2	TGTGCCAGCAGCCAAGGACTAGCGGGGGCCCCGCCCTACAATGAGCAGTTCTTC	CASSQGLAGAPPYNEQFF
many	TRBV25-1	TRBJ2-7	TRBD2	TGTGCCAGCAGTGAGTCATCGGGGGAGGGGTACGAGCAGTACTTC	CASSESSGEGYEQYF
many	TRBV20-1	TRBJ2-1	NA	TGCAGTGCTCGCCCGGGACTTGTACGCGACAATGAGCAGTTCTTC	CSARPGLVRDNEQFF
many	TRBV5-1	TRBJ2-2	TRBD2	TGCGCCAGCAGCTTACACGGGACTAGCGGGATATCGAACACCGGGGAGCTGTTTTTT	CASSLHGTSGISNTGELFF
many	TRBV6-1	TRBJ2-1	NA	TGTGCCAGCAGTGGGGAGCGGTCCTACAATGAGCAGTTCTTC	CASSGERSYNEQFF
many	TRBV20-1	TRBJ2-5	TRBD2	TGCAGTGCTAGAGTTAGCGGGGGGCCAGGGGAGACCCAGTACTTC	CSARVSGGPGETQYF
many	TRBV7-3	TRBJ2-7	NA	TGTGCCAGCAGCTTAGGGGGTCTCCCCTTTGAGCAGTACTTC	CASSLGGLPFEQYF
many	TRBV5-1	TRBJ2-5	NA	TGCGCCAGCAGCTTGTCGGCAGGGAGAATGGAGACCCAGTACTTC	CASSLSAGRMETQYF
many	TRBV18	TRBJ1-4	TRBD1	TGTGCCAGCTCGTCAACAGGGGGCTGGGATGAAAAACTGTTTTTT	CASSSTGGWDEKLFF
many	TRBV3-1	TRBJ1-2	NA	TGTGCCAGCAGCCAGCAGGGGACCGATTCTAACTATGGCTACACCTTC	CASSQQGTDSNYGYTF
many	TRBV27	TRBJ1-2	TRBD1	TGTGCCAGCAGTTTATCCGGGACAGCTGGTCAAACCTTC	CASSLSGTAGQTF
many	TRBV2	TRBJ2-6	NA	TGTGCCAGCAGTAGGACCCTAGCGGGGGCCAACGTCCTGACTTTC	CASSRTLAGANVLTF
many	TRBV12-3/TRBV12-4	TRBJ1-1	NA	TGTGCCAGCACAGTATTGCAGGGTAACACTGAAGCTTTCTTT	CASTVLQGNTEAFF
many	TRBV6-5	TRBJ2-1	NA	TGTGCCAGCAGTTACCTAGCGTCGAGTTACAATGAGCAGTTCTTC	CASSYLASSYNEQFF
many	TRBV29-1	TRBJ1-1	NA	TGCAGCGTTACCGCGACAGAATCGAACACTGAAGCTTTCTTT	CSVTATESNTEAFF
many	TRBV2	TRBJ2-5	NA	TGTGCCACCGCTACGGAGACCCAGTACTTC	CATATETQYF
many	TRBV20-1	TRBJ2-3	NA	TGCAGTGCTAGAGATGCGGCGCGACAGCCCACAGATACGCAGTATTTT	CSARDAARQPTDTQYF
many	TRBV5-1	TRBJ2-4	NA	TGCGCCAGCAGCTTGGGTGGGGGAAAGTCCAAAAACATTCAGTACTTC	CASSLGGGKSKNIQYF
many	TRBV5-6	TRBJ2-1	TRBD2	TGTGCCAGCAGCTTCGGACTAGCCCTTTCCTACAATGAGCAGTTCTTC	CASSFGLALSYNEQFF
many	TRBV20-1	TRBJ1-1	NA	TGCAGTGCTAGAGCCCTCCGCATGAACACTGAAGCTTTCTTT	CSARALRMNTEAFF
many	TRBV7-8	TRBJ1-6	TRBD1	TGTGCCAGCAGCCTACGGGACAGACGACCCCTCCACTTT	CASSLRDRRPLHF
many	TRBV27	TRBJ2-3	NA	TGTGCCAGCAGTGGGGGGCCCCGCACAGATACGCAGTATTTT	CASSGGPRTDTQYF
many	TRBV20-1	TRBJ2-7	TRBD2	TGCAGTGCTAGGACCCTTGGACTAGCTGCCTACGAGCAGTACTTC	CSARTLGLAAYEQYF
many	TRBV5-1	TRBJ1-1	NA	TGCGCCAGCAGCTTAACAGGGTTCACTGAAGCTTTCTTT	CASSLTGFTEAFF